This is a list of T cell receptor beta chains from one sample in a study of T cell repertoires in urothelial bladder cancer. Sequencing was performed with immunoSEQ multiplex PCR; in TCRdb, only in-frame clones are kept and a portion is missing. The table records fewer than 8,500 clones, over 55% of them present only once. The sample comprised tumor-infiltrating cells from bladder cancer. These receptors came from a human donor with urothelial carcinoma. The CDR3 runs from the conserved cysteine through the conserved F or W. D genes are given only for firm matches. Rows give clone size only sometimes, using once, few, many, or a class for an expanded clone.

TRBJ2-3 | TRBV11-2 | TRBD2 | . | CASSLSGGAGTQYF | TGTGCCAGCAGCTTATCGGGGGGGGCGGGTACGCAGTATTTT
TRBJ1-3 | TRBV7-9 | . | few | CASSPRDNGNTIYF | TGTGCCAGCAGCCCTCGGGACAATGGAAACACCATATATTTT
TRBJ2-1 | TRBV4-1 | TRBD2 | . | CASSSGYSGVRNEQFF | TGCGCCAGCAGCTCAGGGTACAGCGGGGTGAGAAATGAGCAGTTCTTC
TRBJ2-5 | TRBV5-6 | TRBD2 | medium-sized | CASSLGGGAETQYF | TGTGCCAGCAGCTTGGGCGGGGGGGCCGAGACCCAGTACTTC
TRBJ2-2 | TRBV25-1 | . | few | CASSVSYGELFF | TGTGCCAGCAGTGTGAGTTATGGGGAGCTGTTTTTT
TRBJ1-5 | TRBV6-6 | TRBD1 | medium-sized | CASSYGTGQPQHF | TGTGCCAGCAGTTACGGGACAGGGCAGCCCCAGCATTTT
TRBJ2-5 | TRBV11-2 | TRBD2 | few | CASSALAGGPGTQYF | TGTGCCAGCAGCGCACTAGCGGGGGGGCCTGGGACCCAGTACTTC
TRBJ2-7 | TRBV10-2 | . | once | CASSEVSYEQYF | TGCGCCAGCAGTGAGGTCAGTTACGAGCAGTACTTC
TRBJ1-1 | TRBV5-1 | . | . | CASSAVDSEAFF | TGCGCCAGCAGCGCTGTGGATTCTGAAGCTTTCTTT
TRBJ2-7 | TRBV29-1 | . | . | CSGVKTGTAYEQYF | TGCAGCGGTGTAAAGACAGGGACTGCGTACGAGCAGTACTTC
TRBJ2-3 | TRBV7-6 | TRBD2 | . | CASSLAGVGGYDTQYF | TGTGCCAGCAGCTTAGCGGGGGTCGGGGGGTACGATACGCAGTATTTT
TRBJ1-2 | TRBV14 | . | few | CASSQDIRGYTF | TGTGCCAGCAGCCAAGATATCAGGGGCTACACCTTC
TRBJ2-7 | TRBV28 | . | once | CASSFHLTYEQYF | TGTGCCAGCAGTTTTCACCTAACCTACGAGCAGTACTTC
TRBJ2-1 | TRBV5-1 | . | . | CASSPTGLVGDNEQFF | TGCGCCAGCAGCCCCACAGGGTTGGTTGGAGACAATGAGCAGTTCTTC
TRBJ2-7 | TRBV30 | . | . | CAWNRDNTYEQYF | TGTGCCTGGAATCGGGACAATACCTACGAGCAGTACTTC
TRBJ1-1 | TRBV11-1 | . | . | CASSLRGGDTEAFF | TGTGCCAGCAGCTTAAGGGGGGGAGACACTGAAGCTTTCTTT
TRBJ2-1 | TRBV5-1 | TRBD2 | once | CASSRGPGGSNEQFF | TGCGCCAGCAGCCGGGGCCCGGGGGGTAGCAATGAGCAGTTCTTC
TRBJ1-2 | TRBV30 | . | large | CAWSGDSNYGYTF | TGTGCCTGGAGTGGAGACAGTAACTATGGCTACACCTTC